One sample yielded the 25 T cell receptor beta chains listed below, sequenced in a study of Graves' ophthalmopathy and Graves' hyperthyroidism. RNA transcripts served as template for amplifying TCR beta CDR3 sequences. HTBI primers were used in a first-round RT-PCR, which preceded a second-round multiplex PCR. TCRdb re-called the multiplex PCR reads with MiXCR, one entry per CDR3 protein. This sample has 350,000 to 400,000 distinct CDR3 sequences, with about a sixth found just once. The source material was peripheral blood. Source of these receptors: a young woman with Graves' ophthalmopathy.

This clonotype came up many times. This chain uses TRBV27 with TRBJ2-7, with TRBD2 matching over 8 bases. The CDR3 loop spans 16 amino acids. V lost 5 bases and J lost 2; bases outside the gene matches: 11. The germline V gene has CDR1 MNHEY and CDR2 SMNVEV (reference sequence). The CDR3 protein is CASSPIPASGPYEQYF. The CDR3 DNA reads TGTGCCAGCAGTCCGATACCGGCTAGCGGGCCCTACGAGCAGTACTTC.

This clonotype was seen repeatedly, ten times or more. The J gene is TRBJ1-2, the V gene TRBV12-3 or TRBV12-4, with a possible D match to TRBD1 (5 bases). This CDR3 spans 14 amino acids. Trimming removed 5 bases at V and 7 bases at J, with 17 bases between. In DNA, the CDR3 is TGTGCCAGCAGTCTTTCGGACACGAGGGGTGGCTACACCTTC. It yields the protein CASSLSDTRGGYTF.

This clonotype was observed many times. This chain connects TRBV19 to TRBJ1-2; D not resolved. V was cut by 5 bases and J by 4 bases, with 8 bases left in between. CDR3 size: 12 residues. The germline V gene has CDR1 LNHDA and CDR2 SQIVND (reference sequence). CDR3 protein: CASSQEIYGYTF. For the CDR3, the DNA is TGTGCCAGTAGTCAGGAGATCTATGGCTACACCTTC.

Written as DNA, the CDR3 is TGTGCCAGCAGCTTAGATTATGGGACAGGGGGTCGCGAGCAGTACTTC. Translating it yields CASSLDYGTGGREQYF. The gene calls are TRBV11-2 and TRBJ2-7; TRBD1 matches 11 bases. CDR3 length: 16 residues. V shed 0 bases and J 6 bases; nucleotides not matched to a gene: 7. CDR1 SGHAT and CDR2 FQNNGV come from the germline V gene.

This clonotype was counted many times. The CDR3 sequence is CASKPGQGSSYEQYF. DNA for the CDR3: TGCGCCAGCAAACCGGGACAGGGGTCTAGCTACGAGCAGTACTTC. The chain couples TRBV5-1 to TRBJ2-7, with TRBD1 matching 10 bases. The CDR3 runs to 15 residues. Germline V gene lookup returns CDR1 SGHRS and CDR2 YFSETQ. With 6 bases clipped from V and 3 bases from J, the junction kept 9 bases outside the gene matches.

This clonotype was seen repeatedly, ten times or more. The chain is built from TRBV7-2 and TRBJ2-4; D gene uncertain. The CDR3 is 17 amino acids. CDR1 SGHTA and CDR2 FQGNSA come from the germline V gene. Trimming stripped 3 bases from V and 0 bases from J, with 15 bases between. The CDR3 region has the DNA TGTGCCAGCAGCTTGCATTTAGTATCCGGAGCCAAAAACATTCAGTACTTC. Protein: CASSLHLVSGAKNIQYF.

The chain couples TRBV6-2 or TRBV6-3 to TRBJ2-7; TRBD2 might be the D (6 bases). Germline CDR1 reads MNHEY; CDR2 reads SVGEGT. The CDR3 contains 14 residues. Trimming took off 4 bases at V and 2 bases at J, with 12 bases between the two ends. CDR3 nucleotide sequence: TGTGCCAGCAGTTCAGGGCGGGATACCTACGAGCAGTACTTC. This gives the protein CASSSGRDTYEQYF.

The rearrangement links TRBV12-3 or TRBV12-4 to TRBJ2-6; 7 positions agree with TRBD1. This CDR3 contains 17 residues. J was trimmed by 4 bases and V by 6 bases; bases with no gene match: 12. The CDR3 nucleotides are TGTGCCAGCAGCCTACCGTACAGGGGATCGGGGGCCAACGTCCTGACTTTC. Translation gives CASSLPYRGSGANVLTF.

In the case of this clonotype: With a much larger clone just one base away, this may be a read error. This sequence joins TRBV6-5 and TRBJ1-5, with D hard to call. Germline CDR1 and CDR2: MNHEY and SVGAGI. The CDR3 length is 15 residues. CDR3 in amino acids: CASSYSPARNQTQHF. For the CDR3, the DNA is TGTGCCAGCAGTTACTCGCCCGCACGCAATCAGACCCAGCATTTT.

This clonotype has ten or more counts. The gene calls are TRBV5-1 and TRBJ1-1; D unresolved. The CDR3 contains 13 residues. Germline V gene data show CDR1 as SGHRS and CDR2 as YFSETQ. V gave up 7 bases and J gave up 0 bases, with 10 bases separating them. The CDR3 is CASHYSLNTEAFF. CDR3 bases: TGCGCCAGCCATTATAGCTTGAACACTGAAGCTTTCTTT.

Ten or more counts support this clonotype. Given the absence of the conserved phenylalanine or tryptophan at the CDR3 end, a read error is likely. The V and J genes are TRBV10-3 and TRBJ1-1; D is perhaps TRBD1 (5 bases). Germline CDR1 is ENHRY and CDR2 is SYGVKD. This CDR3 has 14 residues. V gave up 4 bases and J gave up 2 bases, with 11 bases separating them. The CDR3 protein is CAISGNRRNTEAFL. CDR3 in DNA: TGTGCCATCAGTGGAAACAGGCGAAACACTGAAGCTTTCCTT.

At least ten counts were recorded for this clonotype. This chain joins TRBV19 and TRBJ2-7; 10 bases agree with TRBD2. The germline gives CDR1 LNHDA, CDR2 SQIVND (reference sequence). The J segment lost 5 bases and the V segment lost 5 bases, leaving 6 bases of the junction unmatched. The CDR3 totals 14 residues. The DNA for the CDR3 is TGTGCCAGTAGTTCCGGGACTAGCGTCCACGAGCAGTACTTC. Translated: CASSSGTSVHEQYF.

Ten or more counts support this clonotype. CDR3 sequence: CASSWSVLDTQYF. In DNA form, the CDR3 reads TGCGCCAGCAGCTGGTCCGTCCTGGATACGCAGTATTTT. This rearrangement joins TRBV5-1 to TRBJ2-3, with no clear D. This CDR3 region has 13 residues. Germline CDR1 SGHRS, CDR2 YFSETQ. With 3 bases removed from V and 6 bases from J, the gap between germline ends came to 11 bases.

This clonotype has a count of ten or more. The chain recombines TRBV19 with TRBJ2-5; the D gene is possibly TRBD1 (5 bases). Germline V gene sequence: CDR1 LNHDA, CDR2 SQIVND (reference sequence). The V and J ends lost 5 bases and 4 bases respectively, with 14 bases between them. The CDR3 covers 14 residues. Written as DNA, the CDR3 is TGTGCCAGTAGTTTGGGCAGGGATCGAGAGACCCAGTACTTC. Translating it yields CASSLGRDRETQYF.

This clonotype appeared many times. CDR3 sequence (DNA): TGTGCCAGCAGTAAAGAGGAGGCAAGGGGAAGATCACCCCTCCACTTT. Translation gives CASSKEEARGRSPLHF. The rearrangement joins TRBV12-3 or TRBV12-4 to TRBJ1-6; a weak D match, TRBD1 (5 bases). With 5 bases removed from V and 10 bases from J, the gap between germline ends came to 21 bases. This CDR3 comprises 16 residues.

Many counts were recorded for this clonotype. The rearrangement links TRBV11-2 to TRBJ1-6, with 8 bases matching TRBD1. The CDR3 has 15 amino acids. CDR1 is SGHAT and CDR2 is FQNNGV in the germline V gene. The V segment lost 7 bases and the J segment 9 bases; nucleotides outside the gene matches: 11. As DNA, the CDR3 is TGTGCCAGCAACTCAGACAGGGGTTTTGGTTCACCCCTCCACTTT. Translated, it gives CASNSDRGFGSPLHF.

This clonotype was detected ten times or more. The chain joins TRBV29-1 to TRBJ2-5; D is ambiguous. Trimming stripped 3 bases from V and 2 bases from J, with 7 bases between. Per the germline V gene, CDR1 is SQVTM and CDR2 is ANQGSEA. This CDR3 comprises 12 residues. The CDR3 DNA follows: TGCAGCGTTGACTTGCAGCAAGAGACCCAGTACTTC. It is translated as CSVDLQQETQYF.

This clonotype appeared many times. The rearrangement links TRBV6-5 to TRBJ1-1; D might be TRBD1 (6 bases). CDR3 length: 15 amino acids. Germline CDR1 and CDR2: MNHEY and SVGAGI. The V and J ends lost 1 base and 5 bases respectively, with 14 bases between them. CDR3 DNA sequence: TGTGCCAGCAGTTACTTCGGGGGGCCCGTAACTGAAGCTTTCTTT. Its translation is CASSYFGGPVTEAFF.

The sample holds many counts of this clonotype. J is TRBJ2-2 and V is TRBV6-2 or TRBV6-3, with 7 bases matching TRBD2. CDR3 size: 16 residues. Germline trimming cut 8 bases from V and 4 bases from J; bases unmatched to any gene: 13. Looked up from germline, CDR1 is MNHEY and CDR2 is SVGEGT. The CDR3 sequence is CASSWVAGDLTGELFF. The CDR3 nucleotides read TGTGCCAGCTCCTGGGTGGCGGGGGACCTCACCGGGGAGCTGTTTTTT.

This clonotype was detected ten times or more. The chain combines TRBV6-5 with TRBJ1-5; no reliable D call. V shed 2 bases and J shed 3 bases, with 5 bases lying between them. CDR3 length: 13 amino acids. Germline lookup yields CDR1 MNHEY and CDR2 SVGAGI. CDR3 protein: CASSYDANQPQHF. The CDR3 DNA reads TGTGCCAGCAGTTACGATGCCAATCAGCCCCAGCATTTT.

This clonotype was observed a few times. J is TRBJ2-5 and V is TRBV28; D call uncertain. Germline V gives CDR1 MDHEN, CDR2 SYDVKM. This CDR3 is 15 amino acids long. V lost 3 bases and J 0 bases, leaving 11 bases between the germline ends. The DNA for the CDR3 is TGTGCCAGCAGTTTGGTCCAGGTTTACCAAGAGACCCAGTACTTC. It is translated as CASSLVQVYQETQYF.

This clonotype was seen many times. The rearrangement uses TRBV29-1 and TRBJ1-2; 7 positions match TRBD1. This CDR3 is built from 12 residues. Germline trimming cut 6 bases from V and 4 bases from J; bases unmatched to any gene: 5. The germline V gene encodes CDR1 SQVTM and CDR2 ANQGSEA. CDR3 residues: CSVDRDSYGYTF. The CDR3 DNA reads TGCAGCGTAGACAGGGATAGCTATGGCTACACCTTC.

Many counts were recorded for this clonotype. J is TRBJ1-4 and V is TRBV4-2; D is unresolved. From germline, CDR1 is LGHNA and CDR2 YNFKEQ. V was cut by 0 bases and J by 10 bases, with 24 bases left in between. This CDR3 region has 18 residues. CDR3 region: CASSQDPSATSLLGKLFF. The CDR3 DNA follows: TGTGCCAGCAGCCAAGACCCCTCCGCCACTTCGCTTCTTGGAAAACTGTTTTTT.

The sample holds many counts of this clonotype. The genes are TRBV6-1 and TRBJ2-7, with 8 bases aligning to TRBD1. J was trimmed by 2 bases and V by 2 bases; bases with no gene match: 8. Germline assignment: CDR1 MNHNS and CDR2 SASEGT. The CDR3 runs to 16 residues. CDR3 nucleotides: TGTGCCAGCAGTGAACTTAGGGGGACAGGACCCTACGAGCAGTACTTC. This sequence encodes CASSELRGTGPYEQYF.

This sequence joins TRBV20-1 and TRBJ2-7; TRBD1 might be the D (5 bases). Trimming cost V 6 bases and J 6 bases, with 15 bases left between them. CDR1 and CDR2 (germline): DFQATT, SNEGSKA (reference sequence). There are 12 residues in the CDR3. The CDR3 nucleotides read TGCAGTGCCAAAGATCAGGGCGGCGAGCAGTACTTC. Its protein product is CSAKDQGGEQYF.